A single sample gave rise to the 10 T cell receptor beta chains below, sequenced in a study of early T cells in non-severe SARS-CoV-2 infection. MiXCR, run by TCRdb on the 5' RACE reads, gives a single entry per CDR3 protein. Of fewer than 75,000 distinct CDR3 sequences in the sample, 20% to 25% were seen once. Sequencing used whole blood, obtained at baseline. These receptors were obtained from an adult who was a healthcare worker with PCR-confirmed SARS-CoV-2 infection or an uninfected control (not recorded which).

This clonotype was observed many times. J is TRBJ2-1 and V is TRBV24-1, with a possible D match to TRBD1 (6 bases). Per the germline V gene, CDR1 is KGHDR and CDR2 is SFDVKD. V was shortened by 3 bases and J by 7 bases, with 15 bases between the two germline ends. The CDR3 has 15 amino acids. This chain's CDR3 is CATSDSGGLWNEQFF. DNA for the CDR3: TGTGCCACCAGTGATAGTGGGGGCCTTTGGAATGAGCAGTTCTTC.

V gene TRBV20-1 combines with J gene TRBJ2-7; the D is unclear. The CDR3 runs to 11 residues. V gave up 0 bases and J gave up 6 bases, with 6 bases separating them. Germline lookup yields CDR1 DFQATT and CDR2 SNEGSKA (reference sequence). CDR3 sequence: CSARDSGEQYF. In DNA, the CDR3 is TGCAGTGCTAGAGATTCGGGCGAGCAGTACTTC.

This clonotype was seen a handful of times. The chain is built from TRBV4-1 and TRBJ2-7; tentative D call: TRBD2 (6 bases). Per the germline V gene, CDR1 is MGHRA and CDR2 is YSYEKL. V was shortened by 4 bases and J by 2 bases, with 18 bases between the two germline ends. This CDR3 region has 16 residues. The CDR3 region has the DNA TGCGCCAGCAGCCCCTATTGGGCGGAGGGCACCTACGAGCAGTACTTC. Amino acids: CASSPYWAEGTYEQYF.

In this sample, this clonotype turned up a few times. This chain connects TRBV3-1 to TRBJ2-2; D is undetermined. The germline V gene has CDR1 LGHDT and CDR2 YNNKEL (reference sequence). Trimming stripped 5 bases from V and 7 bases from J, with 17 bases between. CDR3 size: 15 residues. The CDR3: CASSENTIYGGELFF. CDR3 bases: TGTGCCAGCAGCGAGAATACGATCTATGGCGGGGAGCTGTTTTTT.

This sequence joins TRBV6-5 and TRBJ2-7; no clear D gene. Germline-derived CDR1 and CDR2 are MNHEY and SVGAGI. The V and J ends lost 6 bases and 4 bases respectively, with 13 bases between them. This CDR3 is built from 13 residues. CDR3 nucleotides: TGTGCCAGCAGCCGGACCGTCGATTACGAGCAGTACTTC. This encodes CASSRTVDYEQYF.

This clonotype was seen a handful of times. The rearrangement uses TRBV11-2 and TRBJ2-3; 7 bases line up with TRBD2. J lost 0 bases, V lost 0 bases, and 0 bases had no gene match. Germline-derived CDR1 and CDR2 are SGHAT and FQNNGV. This CDR3 comprises 15 residues. The CDR3 loop is CASSLDGGSTDTQYF. DNA for the CDR3: TGTGCCAGCAGCTTAGACGGGGGGAGCACAGATACGCAGTATTTT.

This clonotype turned up a few times. CDR3 nucleotide sequence: TGCGCCAGCACTAAGGAAGGGGGGAATACGCAGTATTTT. Translating gives CASTKEGGNTQYF. The chain couples TRBV5-1 to TRBJ2-3; D tentatively fits TRBD1 or TRBD2 (6 bases each). This CDR3 is 13 amino acids long. V gave up 6 bases and J gave up 7 bases, with 15 bases separating them. Germline assignment: CDR1 SGHRS and CDR2 YFSETQ.

The sample holds a few counts of this clonotype. The chain joins TRBV7-7 to TRBJ2-7; 9 positions agree with TRBD1. The trim removed 5 bases at V and 1 base at J, leaving 6 bases unmatched. This CDR3 contains 15 residues. Germline V gene data show CDR1 as SSHAT and CDR2 as FNYEAQ (reference sequence). This chain's CDR3 is CASSPGQGRSYEQYF. The CDR3 nucleotides are TGTGCCAGCAGCCCCGGACAGGGGCGTTCCTACGAGCAGTACTTC.

This chain links TRBV7-9 with TRBJ1-1; D gene ambiguous. The V and J ends lost 0 bases and 0 bases respectively, with 8 bases between them. Germline assignment: CDR1 SEHNR and CDR2 FQNEAQ (reference sequence). This CDR3 spans 15 amino acids. The CDR3 protein is CASSLAEGLNTEAFF. The CDR3 DNA reads TGTGCCAGCAGCTTAGCGGAAGGCTTGAACACTGAAGCTTTCTTT. Full variable domain (missing parts from reference TRBV7-9 and TRBJ1-1): DTGVSQNPRHKITKRGQNVTFRCDPISEHNRLYWYRQTLGQGPEFLTYFQNEAQLEKSRLLSDRFSAERPKGSFSTLEIQRTEQGDSAMYLCASSLAEGLNTEAFFGQGTRLTVV.

This sequence joins TRBV5-1 and TRBJ2-3; the D is unclear. Germline V gene lookup returns CDR1 SGHRS and CDR2 YFSETQ. This CDR3 is 13 amino acids long. V lost 1 base and J 4 bases, leaving 7 bases between the germline ends. CDR3: CASSLTGPDTQYF. The CDR3 DNA is TGCGCCAGCAGCTTGACGGGCCCAGATACGCAGTATTTT. The variable domain in full, completed from reference TRBV5-1 and TRBJ2-3, reads KAGVTQTPRYLIKTRGQQVTLSCSPISGHRSVSWYQQTPGQGLQFLFEYFSETQRNKGNFPGRFSGRQFSNSRSEMNVSTLELGDSALYLCASSLTGPDTQYFGPGTRLTVL.